This note documents a single T cell receptor beta chain sequence. Ten or more counts support this clonotype. This receptor's antigen is unknown. No base qualities exist here, and no much larger clone lies one base off it. Receptor libraries were prepared by 5' RACE. Sequencer: Illumina HiSeq 2000. A universal primer binding site was added through template switching, and the final cDNA carried a unique molecular identifier so that TCR cDNA molecules could be counted accurately. First-strand cDNA for TCR alpha and beta chains was synthesized from specific primers in the conserved constant-segment region. To control for contamination, every cDNA library carried two barcodes: a SMART-Mk sample barcode plus Illumina barcodes. TruSeq adapter sequences along with Illumina sample barcodes were introduced in two successive PCR steps. TCR alpha and beta cDNA libraries were sequenced on the Illumina HiSeq platform with custom primers. The authors' pipeline ran thus. Raw reads were processed with MiGEC to extract unique molecular identifiers, and MiXCR was used to determine CDR3 positions. Recombination models were inferred per individual with the repgenHMM and IGoR tools using an EM algorithm. The tcR package in R was used for shared clonotype analysis, with sharing normalized by the product of cloneset sizes. Out-of-frame nonproductive sequences were analyzed to study raw recombination free of thymic and clonal selection effects. TCRdb reran the public reads through fastp at Q25 and MiXCR, keeping productive beta chains. Rows merge per CDR3 protein into single entries with the most common DNA and genes. The V and J calls shown here were made by TCRdb, not taken from the authors' results. This sample gives hundreds of thousands of distinct CDR3 sequences in total; around 8.6% of them show up just once. The ten largest clonotypes hold 0.98% of the sample.

The sample comes from a study of identical twins (dated by TCRdb to 2016 to 2018). Concerning the study at large: The study deep-sequenced TCR alpha and beta repertoires from monozygotic twins, unrelated adults of various ages and cord blood to test whether fetal clonotypes persist. Replicate twin experiments were performed at different times using different library preparation protocols to rule out contamination. Summary of the overall study and its limitations: Invariant T cells such as MAIT and iNKT could partly confound zero-insertion analyses, although diverse VJ usage argued against such confounding for most clonotypes. Fewer insertions were carried by abundant cord blood beta clonotypes; a weaker similar trend was observed in young adult naive repertoires, while no such trend was observed in memory repertoires. Because the same donors could not be followed over many years, the conclusions depended on cross-sectional statistical analysis. In beta out-of-frame sequences, excess twin sharing was weaker, because having fewer shared sequences lowered the signal-to-noise ratio. In monozygotic twins, recombination models systematically underestimated out-of-frame TCR alpha sharing, but the models matched the sharing seen between unrelated individuals. Compared with coincidental sharing between unrelated individuals, an excess of low generation-probability sequences was observed among out-of-frame TCR alpha sequences shared between twins.

Cut back by 2 bases and 2 bases, the V and J ends lie 15 bases apart. There are 16 amino acids in the CDR3, from cysteine to phenylalanine inclusive. This entry keeps only the CDR3 DNA: 48 bases, framed from base 1. In the germline V gene, CDR1 corresponds to KGHSH and CDR2 to LQKENI. Every donor was a healthy Caucasian. The twin cohort consisted of three pairs of female monozygotic twins, all aged roughly 18 to 30 years. The RNA used for TCR libraries was isolated from peripheral blood mononuclear cells. These data were likewise used in another study, on yellow fever vaccine responses in identical twins. The second study also describes: According to the authors, the vaccine-induced T cell response in identical twins seemed to be partly convergent and partly specific to each individual. Focusing on identical twins, the study followed the T cell clones that responded to the vaccine, and did so with precision.

Sequenced material: PBMCs. In this chain, TRBV18 is recombined with TRBJ1-1; the D gene identity is not certain. The receptor's source is a woman between 18 and 29 years old in good health. The nucleotide sequence is TGTGCCAGCTCACCAAACGGGGATCTGGCAAACACTGAAGCTTTCTTT. Translated, this gives CASSPNGDLANTEAFF.